Shown below are 11 T cell receptor beta chains from a single sample sequenced in a study of regulatory T cells in long-lasting Graves disease. Library construction for TCR beta used iRepertoire HTBI primers and Arm-PCR of CDR3 regions. TCRdb re-called the multiplex PCR reads with MiXCR, one entry per CDR3 protein. In the table there are around 400,000 distinct CDR3 sequences, over 9.5% of which are singletons. Documented time point: newly diagnosed GD, antithyroid drugs for less than 3 months. From RNA extracted from PBMCs, the TCR library was made. These same data were also listed under a study on T cells in Graves' hyperthyroidism and ophthalmopathy.

Sequenced here: peripheral blood mononuclear cells (PBMCs), sampled at new diagnosis, from a patient treated with antithyroid drugs. The receptors derive from a woman aged 18-29 years with Graves disease.

This clonotype was picked up a small number of times. The chain carries TRBV6-1 and TRBJ2-2; D uncertain. The CDR3 is 14 residues long. The V end was cut by 10 bases, the J end by 3 bases, with 15 bases between. In germline, CDR1 is MNHNS, CDR2 SASEGT. The CDR3 region has the DNA TGTGCCACACGCGCCCCCCGGGACACCGGGGAGCTGTTTTTT. It yields the protein CATRAPRDTGELFF.

There are many counts of this clonotype. The chain uses TRBV7-9 and TRBJ2-2; the match to TRBD1 covers 10 bases. CDR3 length: 15 residues. The V gene end was trimmed by 5 bases and the J gene end by 3 bases; junction bases not matched to a gene: 3. Germline values: CDR1 SEHNR, CDR2 FQNEAQ (reference sequence). The DNA for the CDR3 is TGTGCCAGCAGCCCCGGGACAGGGGACACCGGGGAGCTGTTTTTT. It codes for CASSPGTGDTGELFF.

This clonotype was counted at least ten times. This rearrangement joins TRBV6-5 to TRBJ2-1; D is undetermined. The CDR3 loop spans 13 amino acids. The germline V gene has CDR1 MNHEY and CDR2 SVGAGI. Trimming cost V 3 bases and J 7 bases, with 10 bases left between them. CDR3 coding DNA: TGTGCCAGCAGTTATATTTTAGTAAATGAGCAGTTCTTC. Protein: CASSYILVNEQFF.

About this clonotype: The junction departs from germline at one end; a sequencing error may be responsible. The chain carries TRBV7-2 and TRBJ1-1; D is uncertain. CDR1 and CDR2 (germline): SGHTA, FQGNSA. CDR3 length: 14 residues. The CDR3 here is CASSQERAVTEAFF. The CDR3 nucleotides are TGCGCCAGCAGCCAAGAACGGGCGGTCACTGAAGCTTTCTTT.

The chain recombines TRBV7-3 with TRBJ2-2; maybe TRBD2 (6 bases). CDR1 is SGHTA and CDR2 is FQGTGA in the germline V gene. There are 16 residues in the CDR3. The V gene lost 2 bases and the J gene lost 7 bases, with 17 bases spanning the gap. DNA of the CDR3: TGTGCCAGCAGCTTAGTGACCGGGACTTCGAACGGGGAGCTGTTTTTT. As protein: CASSLVTGTSNGELFF.

This clonotype was seen repeatedly, ten times or more. J is TRBJ2-5 and V is TRBV13; D not certain. V gave up 2 bases and J gave up 2 bases, with 6 bases separating them. Germline assignment: CDR1 PRHDT and CDR2 FYEKMQ (reference sequence). This CDR3 spans 13 amino acids. CDR3 in amino acids: CASSLQAQETQYF. CDR3 DNA: TGTGCCAGCAGCTTACAGGCTCAAGAGACCCAGTACTTC.

This clonotype has at least ten counts. V and J are TRBV12-3 or TRBV12-4 and TRBJ1-1; D unresolved. This CDR3 has 13 amino acids. Trimming removed 5 bases from V and 1 base from J, with 8 bases in between. In DNA form, the CDR3 reads TGTGCCAGCAGTACGGATCAGAACACTGAAGCTTTCTTT. Its translation is CASSTDQNTEAFF.

Comment on this clonotype: One end of the junction fails to match germline, which may point to a read error. This chain uses TRBV9 with TRBJ1-1, with a possible D match to TRBD1 (6 bases). Germline CDR1 and CDR2: SGDLS and YYNGEE. The CDR3 contains 17 residues. CDR3 amino acids: CASSQSGGRLKNTKAFF. In nucleotides, the CDR3 is TGTGCCAGCAGTCAGAGCGGGGGGCGATTGAAGAACACTAAAGCTTTCTTT.

The CDR3 here is CASSLARGTATEAFF. For the CDR3, the DNA is TGTGCCAGCAGCTTAGCAAGGGGGACGGCCACTGAAGCTTTCTTT. The J gene is TRBJ1-1, the V gene TRBV7-9, with D possibly matching TRBD1 (6 bases). This CDR3 region has 15 residues. CDR1 is SEHNR, CDR2 FQNEAQ, per germline (reference sequence). Trimming took off 0 bases at V and 4 bases at J, with 12 bases between the two ends.

The sample holds a few counts of this clonotype. The chain combines TRBV29-1 with TRBJ2-3; maybe TRBD2 (6 bases). This CDR3 region has 16 residues. Trimming stripped 6 bases from V and 2 bases from J, with 21 bases between. The germline V gene encodes CDR1 SQVTM and CDR2 ANQGSEA. The chain's CDR3 is CSVEGLISGNTDTQYF. CDR3 sequence (DNA): TGCAGCGTCGAGGGGCTTATTAGCGGTAACACAGATACGCAGTATTTT.

The chain employs TRBV7-8 and TRBJ2-2; TRBD1 is a possible D gene (5 bases). The CDR3 totals 20 residues. The V gene's germline CDR1 is SGHVS and CDR2 FQNEAQ. Trimming cost V 5 bases and J 1 base, with 26 bases left between them. The CDR3 nucleotides are TGTGCCAGCAGCCCAATACCGCCCGGGTGGACAACCCTGAACACCGGGGAGCTGTTTTTT. Amino acids: CASSPIPPGWTTLNTGELFF.